These 31 T cell receptor beta chains came from one sample sequenced in a study of blood T cell repertoires in COVID-19 (dated by TCRdb to the early 2020s). The library came from the immunoSEQ multiplex PCR assay. TCRdb stores this immuneACCESS table with in-frame sequences only. Part of the clones is absent; in the studies checked, under half of the shortfall reflects unresolved V genes, and no reason is known for the rest. This sample has under 90,000 clones in its table, and about 73% of those were observed once. Approximately 5.7% of the sample is taken by the ten largest. Sequencing was performed on peripheral blood. The receptors originated from a man aged 45-65 years with active or convalescent COVID-19.

The chain links TRBV5-1 to TRBJ2-3; TRBD2 agrees at 10 bases. CDR1 is SGHRS and CDR2 is YFSETQ in the germline V gene. The ends lost 4 bases at V and 6 bases at J; junction bases unmatched: 11. The CDR3 covers 16 residues. CDR3 loop: CASSPPLAGVADTQYF. For the CDR3, the DNA is TGCGCCAGCAGCCCTCCGCTAGCGGGGGTGGCGGATACGCAGTATTTT.

This chain uses TRBV10-1 with TRBJ2-3; D is unclear. The germline gives CDR1 WNHNN, CDR2 SYGVQD (reference sequence). The CDR3 totals 14 residues. V was shortened by 4 bases and J by 2 bases, with 10 bases between the two germline ends. CDR3 region: CASSVGYTTDTQYF. In nucleotides, the CDR3 is TGCGCCAGCAGTGTCGGTTATACCACAGATACGCAGTATTTT.

This clone has just a few counts. The genes are TRBV9 and TRBJ2-7, with TRBD1 as a possible D gene (5 bases). Germline CDR1 reads SGDLS; CDR2 reads YYNGEE. Trimming pared 0 bases from V and 7 bases from J, leaving 17 bases between. The CDR3 totals 15 residues. The CDR3 coding sequence is TGTGCCAGCAGCGTAGATGGGCAGGGTAGTCGGGAGCAGTACTTC. Translation gives CASSVDGQGSREQYF.

The chain is built from TRBV5-1 and TRBJ2-3, with TRBD2 matching over 8 bases. Germline trimming cut 0 bases from V and 8 bases from J; bases unmatched to any gene: 11. CDR3 length: 16 amino acids. Germline assignment: CDR1 SGHRS and CDR2 YFSETQ. CDR3 region: CASSLGAGGPQGTQYF. The CDR3 DNA follows: TGCGCCAGCAGCTTGGGTGCGGGGGGCCCACAGGGTACGCAGTATTTT. Filled out from reference TRBV5-1 and TRBJ2-3, the complete variable domain reads KAGVTQTPRYLIKTRGQQVTLSCSPISGHRSVSWYQQTPGQGLQFLFEYFSETQRNKGNFPGRFSGRQFSNSRSEMNVSTLELGDSALYLCASSLGAGGPQGTQYFGPGTRLTVL.

The table lists this clone with a count of one. V is TRBV2 and J is TRBJ2-3, with 7 bases aligning to TRBD2. V trimming: 1 base; J trimming: 9 bases; junction bases outside the gene matches: 4. Germline V lookup: CDR1 SNHLY, CDR2 FYNNEI. The CDR3 spans 13 residues. The CDR3 nucleotides read TGTGCCAGCAGTGAAGGCGGGGGTCCGACGCAGTATTTT. Protein product: CASSEGGGPTQYF.

The chain recombines TRBV28 with TRBJ1-6, with D unresolved. CDR3 size: 11 residues. V dropped 6 bases and J dropped 11 bases, with 8 bases sitting between them. Germline V gene data show CDR1 as MDHEN and CDR2 as SYDVKM. The CDR3 loop reads CASSLYPPLHF. DNA of the CDR3: TGTGCCAGCAGCTTGTATCCACCCCTCCACTTT.

This rearrangement joins TRBV18 to TRBJ1-3, with TRBD1 matching 9 bases. Germline assignment: CDR1 KGHSH and CDR2 LQKENI. This CDR3 region has 16 residues. Trimming removed 6 bases from V and 0 bases from J; junction bases left unmatched: 6. The CDR3 nucleotides are TGTGCCAGCTCCCCGTGGACAGGGGACTCTGGAAACACCATATATTTT. Protein sequence: CASSPWTGDSGNTIYF. Supplemented by reference TRBV18 and TRBJ1-3, the full variable domain reads NAGVMQNPRHLVRRRGQEARLRCSPMKGHSHVYWYRQLPEEGLKFMVYLQKENIIDESGMPKERFSAEFPKEGPSILRIQQVVRGDSAAYFCASSPWTGDSGNTIYFGEGSWLTVV.

The V and J genes are TRBV11-1 and TRBJ2-5; D not resolved. The germline CDR1 and CDR2 sequences are SGHAT and FQDESV (reference sequence). The CDR3 length is 13 residues. V shed 3 bases and J shed 1 base, with 6 bases lying between them. DNA of the CDR3: TGTGCCAGCAGCTTGGGCAGCCAAGAGACCCAGTACTTC. Its protein product is CASSLGSQETQYF.

The chain combines TRBV12-3 or TRBV12-4 with TRBJ1-6; D not resolved. V dropped 5 bases and J dropped 13 bases, with 15 bases sitting between them. The CDR3 covers 13 residues. The CDR3 loop reads CASSPRTKGPLHF. CDR3 DNA sequence: TGTGCCAGCAGTCCCCGGACTAAGGGTCCCCTCCACTTT.

The chain has TRBV7-2 and TRBJ2-1, with 8 bases that match TRBD2. The CDR3 consists of 17 residues. Germline V lookup: CDR1 SGHTA, CDR2 FQGNSA. V was pared by 1 base and J by 1 base, with 6 bases of the junction left unmatched. CDR3 DNA: TGTGCCAGCAGCTTAGTAGCGGGGACGGGTTCCTACAATGAGCAGTTCTTC. It codes for CASSLVAGTGSYNEQFF.

CDR3 bases: TGCAGTGCTAGTCCGACAGGGGTAGGGTCCTACGAGCAGTACTTC. It yields the protein CSASPTGVGSYEQYF. This chain connects TRBV20-1 to TRBJ2-7; 8 positions agree with TRBD1. Looked up from germline, CDR1 is DFQATT and CDR2 is SNEGSKA (reference sequence). Trimming took 3 bases from V and 1 from J; bases not matched to a gene: 8. The CDR3 is 15 residues long.

The V and J genes are TRBV18 and TRBJ2-7; 8 bases map to TRBD2. The CDR3 extends over 14 amino acids. In germline, CDR1 is KGHSH, CDR2 LQKENI. The J segment lost 6 bases and the V segment lost 4 bases, leaving 8 bases of the junction unmatched. CDR3 amino acids: CASSRNGGGLEQYF. The CDR3 region has the DNA TGTGCCAGCTCACGGAACGGGGGGGGGCTCGAGCAGTACTTC. The full variable domain, in which reference TRBV18 and TRBJ2-7 provide the parts outside the CDR3, is NAGVMQNPRHLVRRRGQEARLRCSPMKGHSHVYWYRQLPEEGLKFMVYLQKENIIDESGMPKERFSAEFPKEGPSILRIQQVVRGDSAAYFCASSRNGGGLEQYFGPGTRLTVT.

This rearrangement joins TRBV10-3 to TRBJ1-5; no reliable D call. CDR1 is ENHRY, CDR2 SYGVKD, per germline. The CDR3 runs to 12 residues. Trimming left V 4 bases short and J 7 bases short, with 8 bases between. The CDR3 bases are TGTGCCATCAGTGCGGAGGCCCAGCCCCAGCATTTT. It codes for CAISAEAQPQHF.

In its sample, this clone was seen a few times. The gene calls are TRBV5-4 and TRBJ2-7; 7 bases agree with TRBD1. Germline V lookup: CDR1 SGHNT, CDR2 YYREEE (reference sequence). The CDR3 loop spans 13 amino acids. Losses at the gene ends were 4 bases for V and 1 base for J; bases not matched to a gene: 2. The CDR3 sequence: CASSQGQSYEQYF. CDR3 nucleotide sequence: TGTGCCAGCAGCCAGGGACAGTCCTACGAGCAGTACTTC.

V usage is TRBV5-1 and J usage is TRBJ2-3, with 7 bases fitting TRBD2. With V trimmed by 4 bases and J by 8 bases, 16 bases remained unmatched. The germline V gene encodes CDR1 SGHRS and CDR2 YFSETQ. The CDR3 contains 16 residues. The CDR3, as DNA: TGCGCCAGCAGCGCCCGCGGAGCGGGGCCCGCCGGTACGCAGTATTTT. The encoded protein is CASSARGAGPAGTQYF.

This chain links TRBV4-1 with TRBJ1-2, with 7 bases fitting TRBD1. V shed 3 bases, J shed 2 bases, and the junction held 6 bases outside the gene matches. Per the germline V gene, CDR1 is MGHRA and CDR2 is YSYEKL. The CDR3 consists of 15 residues. CDR3 in DNA: TGCGCCAGCAGCCAGAGAGGACAGGAGAACTATGGCTACACCTTC. It codes for CASSQRGQENYGYTF.

The chain recombines TRBV6-2 or TRBV6-3 with TRBJ2-7, with 11 positions matching TRBD2. CDR3 length: 18 amino acids. Germline assignment: CDR1 MNHEY and CDR2 SVGEGT. V lost 6 bases to trimming and J lost 0 bases; unmatched junction nucleotides: 13. The CDR3 nucleotides are TGTGCCAGCAGCTCCCCAACTAGCGGGGGCCGTAGCTCCTACGAGCAGTACTTC. Translating it yields CASSSPTSGGRSSYEQYF.

This chain uses TRBV7-2 with TRBJ2-7; 10 bases agree with TRBD2. In germline, CDR1 is SGHTA, CDR2 FQGNSA. Losses at the gene ends were 3 bases for V and 3 bases for J; bases not matched to a gene: 8. This CDR3 comprises 16 residues. Here the CDR3 DNA reads TGTGCCAGCAGCTTGGATAGCGGGGGGACCCTCTACGAGCAGTACTTC. As protein: CASSLDSGGTLYEQYF.

The rearrangement links TRBV6-6 to TRBJ1-6, with D possibly TRBD1 on 6 matching bases. CDR1 and CDR2 from the germline V gene are MNHNY and SVGAGI (reference sequence). V was clipped by 0 bases and J by 9 bases, with 12 bases between them. The CDR3 is 15 residues long. The CDR3 DNA sequence: TGTGCCAGCAGTTACTCCGGGACACCCAGTTCACCCCTCCACTTT. Its protein is CASSYSGTPSSPLHF.

The chain couples TRBV7-3 to TRBJ1-2; 8 bases match TRBD1. Germline V gives CDR1 SGHTA, CDR2 FQGTGA. CDR3 length: 14 amino acids. V lost 5 bases to trimming and J lost 0 bases; unmatched junction nucleotides: 2. The CDR3 DNA reads TGTGCCAGCAGCCCGGACAGGGCTAACTATGGCTACACCTTC. It yields the protein CASSPDRANYGYTF.

The chain is built from TRBV7-9 and TRBJ2-1, with D possibly being TRBD2 (6 bases). This CDR3 has 16 residues. Trimming shortened V by 5 bases and J by 7 bases, and 21 bases separated the two germline ends. Germline CDR1 SEHNR, CDR2 FQNEAQ (reference sequence). CDR3 sequence reads: CASSHRDWDLANEQFF. CDR3 sequence (DNA): TGTGCCAGCAGCCACCGGGACTGGGATCTTGCGAATGAGCAGTTCTTC. The full variable domain, with the rest looked up from reference TRBV7-9 and TRBJ2-1, is DTGVSQNPRHKITKRGQNVTFRCDPISEHNRLYWYRQTLGQGPEFLTYFQNEAQLEKSRLLSDRFSAERPKGSFSTLEIQRTEQGDSAMYLCASSHRDWDLANEQFFGPGTRLTVL.

The rearrangement links TRBV30 to TRBJ1-4; a weak D match, TRBD1 (5 bases). Germline V gives CDR1 GTSNPN, CDR2 SVGIG (reference sequence). The ends were cut back, 8 bases at V and 8 bases at J, with 15 bases in the middle. The CDR3 is 12 residues long. Here the CDR3 reads CAHGGNEEKLFF. DNA for the CDR3: TGTGCCCATGGGGGGAATGAGGAAAAACTGTTTTTT. Variable domain in full (rest from reference TRBV30 and TRBJ1-4): SQTIHQWPATLVQPVGSPLSLECTVEGTSNPNLYWYRQAAGRGLQLLFYSVGIGQISSEVPQNLSASRPQDRQFILSSKKLLLSDSGFYLCAHGGNEEKLFFGSGTQLSVL.

The rearrangement links TRBV6-1 to TRBJ2-5, with TRBD2 matching 7 bases. Germline V gene lookup returns CDR1 MNHNS and CDR2 SASEGT. With V trimmed by 0 bases and J by 1 base, 2 bases remained unmatched. The length of the CDR3 is 15 residues. The CDR3 loop reads CASSEARLAQETQYF. The CDR3 coding sequence is TGTGCCAGCAGTGAAGCTAGACTAGCCCAAGAGACCCAGTACTTC.

A note on this clone: Other DNA sequences in this sample translate to the same CDR3. The rearrangement links TRBV19 to TRBJ1-2; 12 nucleotides align to TRBD1. There are 15 residues in the CDR3. With V trimmed by 5 bases and J by 5 bases, 6 bases remained unmatched. Germline V gene data show CDR1 as LNHDA and CDR2 as SQIVND (reference sequence). CDR3 nucleotide sequence: TGTGCCAGTAGTCCCGGGACAGGGGGCGGTTATGGCTACACCTTC. It specifies CASSPGTGGGYGYTF.

The gene calls are TRBV6-5 and TRBJ1-5; D gene unclear. This CDR3 spans 15 amino acids. The V gene's germline CDR1 is MNHEY and CDR2 SVGAGI. The V end lost 6 bases, the J end lost 6 bases, and 18 bases lay between the germline ends. Here the CDR3 DNA reads TGTGCCAGCAGATTGTATCCAGGAGCGGGTCAGCCCCAGCATTTT. Protein sequence: CASRLYPGAGQPQHF.

This chain joins TRBV10-1 and TRBJ2-3, with 7 bases matching TRBD2. Trimming removed 6 bases from V and 1 base from J; junction bases left unmatched: 1. The CDR3 has 13 residues. The germline V gene has CDR1 WNHNN and CDR2 SYGVQD (reference sequence). CDR3 nucleotides: TGCGCCAGCAGCCTAGCGGGCACAGATACGCAGTATTTT. It is translated as CASSLAGTDTQYF.

This sequence joins TRBV6-5 and TRBJ1-1; D is undetermined. V lost 7 bases and J 5 bases, leaving 14 bases between the germline ends. The CDR3 length is 13 residues. Germline V gene lookup returns CDR1 MNHEY and CDR2 SVGAGI. This CDR3 reads CASTVGVRTEAFF. CDR3 bases: TGTGCCAGCACCGTCGGGGTCAGAACTGAAGCTTTCTTT.

This clone turned up a few times. The chain employs TRBV6-5 and TRBJ2-2; the D is unclear. This CDR3 is built from 12 residues. The germline V gene has CDR1 MNHEY and CDR2 SVGAGI. Trimming left V 5 bases short and J 6 bases short, with 7 bases between. CDR3 protein: CASSRAAGELFF. DNA for the CDR3: TGTGCCAGCAGTCGAGCCGCCGGGGAGCTGTTTTTT.

This chain links TRBV29-1 with TRBJ2-1; 10 positions agree with TRBD2. Losses at the gene ends were 7 bases for V and 5 bases for J; bases not matched to a gene: 5. CDR1 SQVTM and CDR2 ANQGSEA come from the germline V gene. This CDR3 has 13 residues. In nucleotides, the CDR3 is TGCAGCGCCGAGCGGGGGGGAGACAATGAGCAGTTCTTC. Amino acids: CSAERGGDNEQFF.

The V and J genes are TRBV6-6 and TRBJ1-2; D possibly corresponds to TRBD1 (6 bases). With 6 bases removed from V and 4 bases from J, the gap between germline ends came to 18 bases. Per germline, CDR1 MNHNY and CDR2 SVGAGI (reference sequence). CDR3 length: 15 residues. CDR3 sequence reads: CASRSGDTFSYGYTF. The CDR3 nucleotides read TGTGCCAGCAGGAGTGGGGACACCTTTTCCTATGGCTACACCTTC.

This chain uses TRBV5-6 with TRBJ1-3, with D possibly TRBD1 on 5 matching bases. This CDR3 comprises 15 residues. Per the germline V gene, CDR1 is SGHDT and CDR2 is YYEEEE. V was pared by 0 bases and J by 3 bases, with 10 bases between. CDR3 loop: CASSLVADIGNTIYF. The CDR3 DNA follows: TGTGCCAGCAGCTTGGTGGCGGACATTGGAAACACCATATATTTT.